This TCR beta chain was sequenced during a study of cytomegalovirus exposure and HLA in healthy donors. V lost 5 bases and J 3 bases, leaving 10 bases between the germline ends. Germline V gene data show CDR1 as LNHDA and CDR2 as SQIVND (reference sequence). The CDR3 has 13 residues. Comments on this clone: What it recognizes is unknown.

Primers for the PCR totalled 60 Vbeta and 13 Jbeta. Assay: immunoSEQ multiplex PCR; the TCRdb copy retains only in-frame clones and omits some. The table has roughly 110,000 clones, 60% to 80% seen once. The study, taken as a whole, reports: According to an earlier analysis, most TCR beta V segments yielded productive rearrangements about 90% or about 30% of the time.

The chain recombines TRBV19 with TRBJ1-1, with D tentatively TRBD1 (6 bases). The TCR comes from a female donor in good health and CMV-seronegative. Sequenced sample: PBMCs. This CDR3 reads CASSSSGDTEAFF. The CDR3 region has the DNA TGTGCCAGTAGTTCGTCAGGGGACACTGAAGCTTTCTTT.